The rows below give T cell receptor beta chains drawn from one sample of a study of blood T cell repertoires in COVID-19. TCRdb's table, derived via immunoSEQ multiplex PCR, lists solely in-frame clones and lacks some. The sample has 75,000 to 95,000 clones, roughly 90% seen once. Sequenced sample: peripheral blood. These receptors originate from a man aged 60 to 69 with acute or convalescent COVID-19. The CDR3 runs from the conserved cysteine through the conserved F or W. Some rows have no size entry. The others give once, few or many, or a class for an expanded clone.

V,J,size,CDR3
TRBV28,TRBJ2-3,NA,CASSGQGTTDTQYF
TRBV5-1,TRBJ1-2,few,CASSLAQDGGYTF
TRBV4-3,TRBJ2-7,once,CASSQGLAGLNEQYF
TRBV7-2,TRBJ2-5,NA,CASSQAAETQYF
TRBV28,TRBJ2-7,NA,CASSLYNAGTYEQYF
TRBV4-3,TRBJ1-2,NA,CASSRGDFGGNGYTF
TRBV9,TRBJ2-2,NA,CASSGAPMAGELFF
TRBV14,TRBJ2-1,NA,CASSQDWTSGGMRDYNEQFF
TRBV6-5,TRBJ2-6,NA,CASRMTSLGANVLTF
TRBV7-2,TRBJ2-3,NA,CASSFDRGSYTQYF
TRBV15,TRBJ2-7,NA,CATGLRGRGGDEQYF
TRBV27,TRBJ1-6,NA,CASSLSVGRRNSPLHF
TRBV5-4,TRBJ2-7,NA,CASSKRGQGNYEQYF
TRBV7-2,TRBJ1-2,NA,CASSSPPDIRLPF
TRBV3-1/TRBV3-2,TRBJ2-7,few,CASSPRDRVYEQYF
TRBV27,TRBJ2-7,few,CASRPGQIRSEQYF
TRBV2,TRBJ1-4,NA,CARQGGEKLFF
TRBV19,TRBJ2-5,NA,CASSRSGRTETQYF
TRBV12-3/TRBV12-4,TRBJ2-2,NA,CASSNRGNGELFF
TRBV5-4,TRBJ2-1,NA,CASSSRTSPTGYNEQFF